This T cell receptor beta chain derives from a study of blood T cell repertoires in COVID-19. Assay: immunoSEQ multiplex PCR; the TCRdb copy retains only in-frame clones and omits some. The sample lists roughly 320,000 clones, roughly 86% seen once, with roughly 1.9% in the top ten. Enrolled during active infection, Seattle patients were then followed longitudinally. Germline-derived CDR1 and CDR2 are KGHSH and LQKENI. Trimming removed 3 bases from V and 10 bases from J; junction bases left unmatched: 6. The CDR3 is 14 amino acids. The gene calls are TRBV18 and TRBJ1-6; 7 bases line up with TRBD1. The sequenced material came from peripheral blood. This clonotype was sampled from a woman in her thirties with COVID-19, enrolled during active disease. The CDR3 DNA reads as TGTGCCAGCTCACCTTACGACAGGGACTCACCCCTCCACTTT. Its translation: CASSPYDRDSPLHF.